In this sample, the clone carrying this TCR beta chain turned up many times. Original methodology: Reference gene primer amplification in the assay estimated nucleated cell counts. Profiled with immunoSEQ multiplex PCR; TCRdb holds only in-frame clones, not every one. Clone size and the V and J calls come from that table; the DNA yielded D and trimming. Of around 270,000 clones listed, more than 75% were seen once; the top ten hold 8.5% to 10%. This entry is derived from a study of blood T cell repertoires in COVID-19. The wider study: Collection of acute and convalescent COVID-19 samples took place in the United States, Italy and Spain. PBMCs, B-cell-depleted T cells, or T cells provided the cDNA or gDNA that made up the material.

This CDR3 is built from 15 residues. Germline trimming cut 1 base from V and 5 bases from J; bases unmatched to any gene: 5. CDR1 and CDR2 from the germline V gene are SEHNR and FQNEAQ (reference sequence). The sequencing sample was made of peripheral blood. The receptor was isolated from a man aged 40-55 years who had recovered from COVID-19. J is TRBJ2-5 and V is TRBV7-9; 9 bases align to TRBD1. CDR3 sequence reads: CASSLGPDRGETQYF. The CDR3 nucleotides read TGTGCCAGCAGCTTAGGGCCCGACAGGGGGGAGACCCAGTACTTC.